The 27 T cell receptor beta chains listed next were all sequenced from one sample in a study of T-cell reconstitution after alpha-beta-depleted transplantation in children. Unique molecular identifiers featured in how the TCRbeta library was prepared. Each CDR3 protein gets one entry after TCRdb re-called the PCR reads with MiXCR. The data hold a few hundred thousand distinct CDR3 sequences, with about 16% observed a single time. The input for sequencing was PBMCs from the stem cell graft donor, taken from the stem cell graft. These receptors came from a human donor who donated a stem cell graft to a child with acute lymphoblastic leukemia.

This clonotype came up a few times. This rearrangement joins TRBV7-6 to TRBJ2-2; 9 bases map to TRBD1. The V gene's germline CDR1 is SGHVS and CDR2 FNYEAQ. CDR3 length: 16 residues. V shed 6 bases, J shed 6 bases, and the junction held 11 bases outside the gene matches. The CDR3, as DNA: TGTGCCAGCAGTTTTCCTACAGGGGGCGGTCCCGGGGAGCTGTTTTTT. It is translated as CASSFPTGGGPGELFF.

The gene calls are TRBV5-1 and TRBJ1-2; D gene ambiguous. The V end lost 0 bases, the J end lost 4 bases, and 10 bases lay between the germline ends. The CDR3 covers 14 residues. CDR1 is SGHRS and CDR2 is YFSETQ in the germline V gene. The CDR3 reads CASSLVYRPYGYTF. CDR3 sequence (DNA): TGCGCCAGCAGCTTGGTCTACAGACCCTATGGCTACACCTTC.

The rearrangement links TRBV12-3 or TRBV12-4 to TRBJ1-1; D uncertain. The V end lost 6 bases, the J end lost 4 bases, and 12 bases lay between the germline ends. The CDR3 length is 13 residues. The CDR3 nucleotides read TGTGCCAGCAGAGATCGGCTGGCCACTGAAGCTTTCTTT. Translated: CASRDRLATEAFF.

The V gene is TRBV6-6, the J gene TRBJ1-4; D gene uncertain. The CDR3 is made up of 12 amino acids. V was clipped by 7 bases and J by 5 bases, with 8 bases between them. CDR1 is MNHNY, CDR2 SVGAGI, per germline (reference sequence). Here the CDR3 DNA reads TGTGCCAGCATGGCTTCAAATGAAAAACTGTTTTTT. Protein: CASMASNEKLFF.

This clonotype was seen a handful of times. In DNA, the CDR3 is TGTGCCAGCTCCAGTAGACGGGGACTAGCGGGAGGAGGTACGCAGTATTTT. It translates to CASSSRRGLAGGGTQYF. The V gene is TRBV12-3 or TRBV12-4, the J gene TRBJ2-3, with TRBD2 matching over 15 bases. The CDR3 runs 17 residues. V shed 8 bases and J 8 bases; nucleotides not matched to a gene: 14.

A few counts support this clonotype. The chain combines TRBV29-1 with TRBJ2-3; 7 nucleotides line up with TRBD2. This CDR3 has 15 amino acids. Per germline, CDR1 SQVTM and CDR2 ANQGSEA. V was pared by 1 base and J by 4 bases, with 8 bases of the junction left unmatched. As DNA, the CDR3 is TGCAGCGTTGAAGGTCGGGCGGGAGTGGCAGATACGCAGTATTTT. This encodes CSVEGRAGVADTQYF.

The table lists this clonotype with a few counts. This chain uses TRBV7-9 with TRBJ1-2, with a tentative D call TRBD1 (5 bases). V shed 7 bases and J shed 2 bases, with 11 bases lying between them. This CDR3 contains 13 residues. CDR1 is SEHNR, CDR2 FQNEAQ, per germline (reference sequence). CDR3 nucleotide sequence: TGTGCCAGCACCGAGGGGCAGAACTATGGCTACACCTTC. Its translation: CASTEGQNYGYTF.

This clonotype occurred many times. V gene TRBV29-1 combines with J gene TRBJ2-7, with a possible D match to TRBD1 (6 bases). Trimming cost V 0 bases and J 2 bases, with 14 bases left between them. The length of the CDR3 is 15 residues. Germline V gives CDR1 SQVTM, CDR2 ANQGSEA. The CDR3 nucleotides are TGCAGCGTTGAAGATGGGGACAAGGCGACCTACGAGCAGTACTTC. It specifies CSVEDGDKATYEQYF.

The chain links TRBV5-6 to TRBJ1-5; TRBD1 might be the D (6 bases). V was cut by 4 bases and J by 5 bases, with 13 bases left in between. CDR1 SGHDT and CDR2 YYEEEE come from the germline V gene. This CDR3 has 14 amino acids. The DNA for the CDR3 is TGTGCCAGCAGCGACAGGCGGGGGTATCAGCCCCAGCATTTT. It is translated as CASSDRRGYQPQHF.

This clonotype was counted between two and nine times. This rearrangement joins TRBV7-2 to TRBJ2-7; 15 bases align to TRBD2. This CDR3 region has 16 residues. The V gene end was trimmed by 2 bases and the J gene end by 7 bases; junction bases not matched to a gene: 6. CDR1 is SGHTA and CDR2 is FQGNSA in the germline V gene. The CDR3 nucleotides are TGTGCCAGCAGCTTACCCGGACTAGCGGGAGGGCGTGAGCAGTACTTC. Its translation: CASSLPGLAGGREQYF.

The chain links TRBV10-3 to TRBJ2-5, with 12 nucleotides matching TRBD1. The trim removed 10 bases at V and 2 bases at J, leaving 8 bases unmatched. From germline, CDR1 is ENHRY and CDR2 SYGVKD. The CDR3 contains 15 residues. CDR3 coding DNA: TGTGCCACGGGACAGGGGGCCATATTACAAGAGACCCAGTACTTC. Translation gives CATGQGAILQETQYF.

In nucleotides, the CDR3 is TGTGCCAGCAGCGCGGGACAGGGAGATTACGAGCAGTACTTC. Translated, it gives CASSAGQGDYEQYF. V usage is TRBV3-1 and J usage is TRBJ2-7, with 9 bases lining up with TRBD1. In germline, CDR1 is LGHDT, CDR2 YNNKEL (reference sequence). This CDR3 is 14 amino acids long. With 5 bases clipped from V and 4 bases from J, the junction kept 6 bases outside the gene matches.

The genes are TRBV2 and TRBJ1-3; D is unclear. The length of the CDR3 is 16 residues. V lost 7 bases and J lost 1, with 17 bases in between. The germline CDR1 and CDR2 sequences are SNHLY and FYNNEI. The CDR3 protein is CASISDGVISGNTIYF. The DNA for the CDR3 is TGTGCCAGCATCTCTGACGGGGTTATATCTGGAAACACCATATATTTT.

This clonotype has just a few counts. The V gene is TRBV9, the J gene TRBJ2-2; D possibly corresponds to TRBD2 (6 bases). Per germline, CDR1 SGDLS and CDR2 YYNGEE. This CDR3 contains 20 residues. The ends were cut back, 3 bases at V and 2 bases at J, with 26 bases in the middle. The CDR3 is CASSEPLGGWDSNNTGELFF. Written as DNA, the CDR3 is TGTGCCAGCAGCGAACCCCTTGGGGGGTGGGACTCTAATAACACCGGGGAGCTGTTTTTT. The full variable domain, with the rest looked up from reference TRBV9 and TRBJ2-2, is DSGVTQTPKHLITATGQRVTLRCSPRSGDLSVYWYQQSLDQGLQFLIQYYNGEERAKGNILERFSAQQFPDLHSELNLSSLELGDSALYFCASSEPLGGWDSNNTGELFFGEGSRLTVL.

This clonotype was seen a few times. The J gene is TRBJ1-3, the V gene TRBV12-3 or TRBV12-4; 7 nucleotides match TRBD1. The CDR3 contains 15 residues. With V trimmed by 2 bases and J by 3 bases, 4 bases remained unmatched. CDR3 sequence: CASSLMTGLGNTIYF. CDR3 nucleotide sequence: TGTGCCAGCAGTTTAATGACAGGGCTTGGAAACACCATATATTTT.

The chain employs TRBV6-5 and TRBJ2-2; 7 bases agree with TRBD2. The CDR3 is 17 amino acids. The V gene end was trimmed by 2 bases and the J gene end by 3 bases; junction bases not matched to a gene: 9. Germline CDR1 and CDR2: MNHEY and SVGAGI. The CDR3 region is CASSYPVAGVDTGELFF. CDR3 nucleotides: TGTGCCAGCAGTTACCCCGTGGCGGGAGTCGACACCGGGGAGCTGTTTTTT.

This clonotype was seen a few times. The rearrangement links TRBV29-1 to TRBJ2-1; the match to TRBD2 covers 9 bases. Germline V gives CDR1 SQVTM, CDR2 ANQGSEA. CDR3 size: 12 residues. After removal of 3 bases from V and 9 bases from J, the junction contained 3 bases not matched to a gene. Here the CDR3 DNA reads TGCAGCGTTGAGGCGGGAGGGCTTGAGCAGTTCTTC. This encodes CSVEAGGLEQFF.

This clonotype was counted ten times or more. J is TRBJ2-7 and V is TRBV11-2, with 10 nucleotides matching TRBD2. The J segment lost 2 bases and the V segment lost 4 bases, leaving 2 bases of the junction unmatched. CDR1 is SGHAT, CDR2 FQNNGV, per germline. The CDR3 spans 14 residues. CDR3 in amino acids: CASSSSGGPYEQYF. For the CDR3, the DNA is TGTGCCAGCAGCTCTAGCGGGGGACCCTACGAGCAGTACTTC.

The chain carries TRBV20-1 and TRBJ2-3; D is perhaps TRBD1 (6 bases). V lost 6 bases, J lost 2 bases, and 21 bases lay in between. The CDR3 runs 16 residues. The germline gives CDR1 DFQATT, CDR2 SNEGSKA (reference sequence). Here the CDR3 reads CSAPPGQGLYTDTQYF. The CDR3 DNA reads TGCAGTGCCCCCCCGGGACAAGGCCTATACACAGATACGCAGTATTTT.

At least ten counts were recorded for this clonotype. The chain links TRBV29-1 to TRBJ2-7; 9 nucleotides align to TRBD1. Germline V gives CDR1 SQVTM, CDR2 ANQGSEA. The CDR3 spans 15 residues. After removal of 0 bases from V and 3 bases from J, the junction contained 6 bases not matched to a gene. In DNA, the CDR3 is TGCAGCGTTGAAGACGAAGGGACAGGGAACTACGAGCAGTACTTC. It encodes CSVEDEGTGNYEQYF.

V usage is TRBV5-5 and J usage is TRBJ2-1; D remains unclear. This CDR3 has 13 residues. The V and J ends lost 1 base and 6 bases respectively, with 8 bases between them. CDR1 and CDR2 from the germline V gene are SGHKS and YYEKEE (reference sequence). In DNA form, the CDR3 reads TGTGCCAGCAGCTTGTTGCTCTCCAATGAGCAGTTCTTC. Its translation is CASSLLLSNEQFF.

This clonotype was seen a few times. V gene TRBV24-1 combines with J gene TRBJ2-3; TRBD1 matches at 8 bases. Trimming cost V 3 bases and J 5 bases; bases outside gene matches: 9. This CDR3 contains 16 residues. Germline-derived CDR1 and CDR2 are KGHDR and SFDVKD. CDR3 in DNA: TGTGCCACCAGTGATGCCCAGGGGGCGCGTGAAGATACGCAGTATTTT. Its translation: CATSDAQGAREDTQYF.

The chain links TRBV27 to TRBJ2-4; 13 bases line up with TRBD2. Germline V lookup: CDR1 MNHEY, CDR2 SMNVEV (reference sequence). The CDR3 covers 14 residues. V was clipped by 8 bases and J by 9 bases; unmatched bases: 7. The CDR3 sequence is CASVGLAGDGIQYF. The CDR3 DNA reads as TGTGCCAGCGTTGGACTAGCGGGAGACGGCATTCAGTACTTC.

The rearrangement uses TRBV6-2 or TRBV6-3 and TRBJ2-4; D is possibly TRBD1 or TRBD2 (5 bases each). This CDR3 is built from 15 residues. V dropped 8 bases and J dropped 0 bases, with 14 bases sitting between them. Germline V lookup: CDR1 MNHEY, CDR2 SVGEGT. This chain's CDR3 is CASEGIELAKNIQYF. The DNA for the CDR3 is TGTGCCAGCGAGGGGATTGAACTAGCCAAAAACATTCAGTACTTC.

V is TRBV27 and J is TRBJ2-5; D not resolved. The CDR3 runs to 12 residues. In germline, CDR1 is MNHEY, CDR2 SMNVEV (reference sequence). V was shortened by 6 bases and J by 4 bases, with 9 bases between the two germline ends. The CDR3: CASRGLGETQYF. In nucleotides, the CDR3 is TGTGCCAGCAGGGGTTTAGGAGAGACCCAGTACTTC.

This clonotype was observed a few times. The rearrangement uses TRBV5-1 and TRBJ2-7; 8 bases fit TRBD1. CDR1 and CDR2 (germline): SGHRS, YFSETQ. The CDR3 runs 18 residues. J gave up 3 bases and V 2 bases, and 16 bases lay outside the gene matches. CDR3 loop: CASSLSPGQVLTLYEQYF. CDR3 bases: TGCGCCAGCAGCTTATCCCCGGGACAGGTTTTAACTCTCTACGAGCAGTACTTC.

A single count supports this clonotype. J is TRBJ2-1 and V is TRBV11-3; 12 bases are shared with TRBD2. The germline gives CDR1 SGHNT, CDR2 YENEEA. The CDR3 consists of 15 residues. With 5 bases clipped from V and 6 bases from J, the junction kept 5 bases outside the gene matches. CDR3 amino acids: CASSLRTSGVNEQFF. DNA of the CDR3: TGTGCCAGCAGCCTCCGGACTAGCGGGGTCAATGAGCAGTTCTTC.